These T cell receptor beta chains were read from a single sample in a study of blood T cell repertoires in COVID-19. The repertoire was sequenced with immunoSEQ multiplex PCR; TCRdb's copy has only in-frame clones and lacks some. The data show approximately 260,000 clones, with 89% seen just once and around 2% held by the top ten. Specimen: peripheral blood. These receptors came from a man over 45 with acute or convalescent COVID-19. Both conserved end residues are part of each CDR3. The D gene is left open where the match is weak. Clone size is not always given. Where it is, it says once, few, many or a class for expanded clones.

len: 13; abundance: .; j_gene: TRBJ1-2; v_gene: TRBV3-1/TRBV3-2; d_gene: .; CDR3aa: CASSQGRGWGYTF; CDR3nt: TGTGCCAGCAGCCAAGGGCGGGGTTGGGGCTACACCTTC
len: 14; abundance: many; j_gene: TRBJ1-1; v_gene: TRBV4-1; d_gene: .; CDR3aa: CASSQTRGGAEAFF; CDR3nt: TGCGCCAGCAGTCAAACTCGGGGAGGCGCTGAAGCTTTCTTT
len: 14; abundance: .; j_gene: TRBJ1-1; v_gene: TRBV7-9; d_gene: TRBD1; CDR3aa: CASSGPGQGTEAFF; CDR3nt: TGTGCCAGCAGCGGTCCGGGACAGGGGACTGAAGCTTTCTTT
len: 13; abundance: .; j_gene: TRBJ2-1; v_gene: TRBV10-3; d_gene: .; CDR3aa: CAISDPDKGEQFF; CDR3nt: TGTGCCATCAGTGATCCGGACAAAGGTGAGCAGTTCTTC
len: 18; abundance: .; j_gene: TRBJ1-4; v_gene: TRBV5-1; d_gene: TRBD1; CDR3aa: CASSRTSPGTGSYEKLFF; CDR3nt: TGCGCCAGCAGCCGCACAAGTCCCGGGACAGGTTCATATGAAAAACTGTTTTTT
len: 17; abundance: .; j_gene: TRBJ2-1; v_gene: TRBV7-3; d_gene: TRBD2; CDR3aa: CASSSPQGKRGAGEQFF; CDR3nt: TGTGCCAGCAGCTCCCCTCAGGGGAAGCGGGGGGCGGGTGAGCAGTTCTTC
len: 14; abundance: .; j_gene: TRBJ1-5; v_gene: TRBV2; d_gene: .; CDR3aa: CASSWGGSVEAQHF; CDR3nt: TGTGCCAGCTCTTGGGGGGGGTCGGTCGAAGCCCAGCATTTT
len: 12; abundance: .; j_gene: TRBJ2-7; v_gene: TRBV5-4; d_gene: .; CDR3aa: CASSLGQGWRYF; CDR3nt: TGTGCCAGCAGCTTGGGGCAGGGTTGGAGGTACTTC
len: 15; abundance: .; j_gene: TRBJ1-1; v_gene: TRBV5-1; d_gene: .; CDR3aa: CASSLSLTTAGEAFF; CDR3nt: TGCGCCAGCAGCTTGTCCCTTACGACAGCCGGAGAAGCTTTCTTT
len: 14; abundance: .; j_gene: TRBJ1-1; v_gene: TRBV19; d_gene: .; CDR3aa: CASSRSGMNTEAFF; CDR3nt: TGTGCCAGTAGTAGATCCGGGATGAACACTGAAGCTTTCTTT
len: 16; abundance: .; j_gene: TRBJ1-1; v_gene: TRBV5-4; d_gene: .; CDR3aa: CASSPSGGGLNTEAFF; CDR3nt: TGTGCCAGCAGCCCTTCCGGGGGGGGCCTGAACACTGAAGCTTTCTTT
len: 14; abundance: .; j_gene: TRBJ2-7; v_gene: TRBV5-6; d_gene: .; CDR3aa: CASSLTGTPYEQYF; CDR3nt: TGTGCCAGCAGCTTGACAGGAACCCCATACGAGCAGTACTTC
len: 15; abundance: .; j_gene: TRBJ1-5; v_gene: TRBV19; d_gene: TRBD1; CDR3aa: CASEPDRGFGQPQHF; CDR3nt: TGTGCCAGCGAGCCGGACAGGGGATTTGGTCAGCCCCAGCATTTT
len: 15; abundance: once; j_gene: TRBJ2-2; v_gene: TRBV10-3; d_gene: TRBD2; CDR3aa: CAISTSGEVSGELFF; CDR3nt: TGTGCCATCAGTACTAGCGGGGAAGTCTCCGGGGAGCTGTTTTTT
len: 15; abundance: .; j_gene: TRBJ1-3; v_gene: TRBV18; d_gene: .; CDR3aa: CASSPSEFSGNTIYF; CDR3nt: TGTGCCAGCTCACCATCGGAGTTCTCTGGAAACACCATATATTTT
len: 13; abundance: .; j_gene: TRBJ1-1; v_gene: TRBV12-3/TRBV12-4; d_gene: .; CDR3aa: CASAPTGFTEAFF; CDR3nt: TGTGCCAGCGCCCCGACGGGGTTCACTGAAGCTTTCTTT